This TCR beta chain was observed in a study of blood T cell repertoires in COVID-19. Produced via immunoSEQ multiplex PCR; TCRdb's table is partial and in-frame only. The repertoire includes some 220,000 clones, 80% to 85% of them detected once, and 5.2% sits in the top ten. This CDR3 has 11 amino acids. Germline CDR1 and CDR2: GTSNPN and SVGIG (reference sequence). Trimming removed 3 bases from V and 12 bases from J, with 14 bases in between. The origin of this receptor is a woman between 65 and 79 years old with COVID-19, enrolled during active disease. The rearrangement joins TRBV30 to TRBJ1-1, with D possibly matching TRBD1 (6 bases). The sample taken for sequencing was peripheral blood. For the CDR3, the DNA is TGTGCCTGGAGCGTCCGGGACAACACTTTCTTT. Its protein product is CAWSVRDNTFF.